The 9 T cell receptor beta chains listed next were all sequenced from one sample in a study of cytomegalovirus exposure and HLA in healthy donors. Measured with immunoSEQ multiplex PCR; TCRdb has only the in-frame clones, and not every one. The data show roughly 130,000 clones, with about nine tenths seen just once and 2.5% to 3.5% held by the top ten. Sequencing was done on a sample of PBMCs. These receptors were taken from a man aged 18-30 years in good health and CMV-seronegative.

The chain joins TRBV15 to TRBJ2-7; 7 bases agree with TRBD2. Trimming took 2 bases from V and 1 from J; bases not matched to a gene: 2. This CDR3 comprises 14 residues. CDR1 is LNHNV and CDR2 is YYDKDF in the germline V gene (reference sequence). As DNA, the CDR3 is TGTGCCACCAGCAGATTCGGGGGGTCCTACGAGCAGTACTTC. It encodes CATSRFGGSYEQYF.

This sequence joins TRBV7-9 and TRBJ2-5; D uncertain. Germline CDR1 is SEHNR and CDR2 is FQNEAQ (reference sequence). CDR3 length: 14 residues. Trimming left V 3 bases short and J 7 bases short, with 15 bases between. CDR3 sequence reads: CASSFVGSLVTQYF. DNA for the CDR3: TGTGCCAGCAGCTTTGTTGGTAGTTTGGTGACCCAGTACTTC.

This clone was counted a single time. CDR3 nucleotides: TGTGCCAGCAGCTCGCCGCAGGGAGAAGCTTTCTTT. Translated, it gives CASSSPQGEAFF. The rearrangement links TRBV5-4 to TRBJ1-1; possible D gene TRBD1, 5 bases. Looked up from germline, CDR1 is SGHNT and CDR2 is YYREEE (reference sequence). V lost 3 bases, J lost 8 bases, and 11 bases lay in between. This CDR3 has 12 residues.

CDR3 amino acids: CASSLPRQGTPRNSPLHF. CDR3 nucleotides: TGTGCCAGCAGTTTACCCCGACAGGGGACGCCTCGGAATTCACCCCTCCACTTT. The rearrangement joins TRBV27 to TRBJ1-6; 8 bases fit TRBD1. The CDR3 is 18 residues long. CDR1 is MNHEY, CDR2 SMNVEV, per germline (reference sequence). The trim removed 2 bases at V and 7 bases at J, leaving 13 bases unmatched.

Here the CDR3 DNA reads TGTGCCTGGAGCCTAACAGGGGTCGACTATGGCTACACCTTC. Its protein product is CAWSLTGVDYGYTF. J is TRBJ1-2 and V is TRBV30; 7 bases agree with TRBD1. After removal of 3 bases from V and 3 bases from J, the junction contained 7 bases not matched to a gene. The CDR3 length is 14 residues. CDR1 and CDR2 from the germline V gene are GTSNPN and SVGIG (reference sequence).

The V call is TRBV5-1, the J call TRBJ1-5; 7 bases are a match to TRBD1. V was pared by 0 bases and J by 0 bases, with 3 bases of the junction left unmatched. This CDR3 comprises 16 residues. The germline gives CDR1 SGHRS, CDR2 YFSETQ. The CDR3 sequence is CASSLGDSSSNQPQHF. DNA for the CDR3: TGCGCCAGCAGCTTGGGGGACAGCTCTAGCAATCAGCCCCAGCATTTT. Full variable domain (rest looked up from reference TRBV5-1 and TRBJ1-5): KAGVTQTPRYLIKTRGQQVTLSCSPISGHRSVSWYQQTPGQGLQFLFEYFSETQRNKGNFPGRFSGRQFSNSRSEMNVSTLELGDSALYLCASSLGDSSSNQPQHFGDGTRLSIL.

In its sample, this clone was seen a few times. The V and J genes are TRBV11-2 and TRBJ2-4, with D tentatively TRBD2 (5 bases). The V gene's germline CDR1 is SGHAT and CDR2 FQNNGV. This CDR3 region has 14 residues. V was cut by 4 bases and J by 1 base, with 8 bases left in between. The CDR3 here is CASSSPGAKNIQYF. CDR3 in DNA: TGTGCCAGCAGCTCTCCGGGGGCCAAAAACATTCAGTACTTC.

Worth noting for this clone: The sample has other DNA sequences that encode this CDR3 too. The chain uses TRBV27 and TRBJ2-7; TRBD2 agrees at 13 bases. The CDR3 totals 16 residues. Trimming removed 5 bases from V and 2 bases from J; junction bases left unmatched: 6. The germline gives CDR1 MNHEY, CDR2 SMNVEV (reference sequence). CDR3 bases: TGTGCCAGCAGTCGACAGACTAGCGGGAGGACCTACGAGCAGTACTTC. Its protein product is CASSRQTSGRTYEQYF.

The chain employs TRBV6-1 and TRBJ2-7, with 11 positions matching TRBD2. Unmatched junction bases numbered 12, after V lost 7 bases and J lost 7 bases. The CDR3 extends over 15 amino acids. Germline CDR1 reads MNHNS; CDR2 reads SASEGT. CDR3 in amino acids: CASNSPGTSGEEQYF. The CDR3 DNA sequence: TGTGCCAGCAACTCCCCCGGGACTAGCGGTGAGGAGCAGTACTTC.